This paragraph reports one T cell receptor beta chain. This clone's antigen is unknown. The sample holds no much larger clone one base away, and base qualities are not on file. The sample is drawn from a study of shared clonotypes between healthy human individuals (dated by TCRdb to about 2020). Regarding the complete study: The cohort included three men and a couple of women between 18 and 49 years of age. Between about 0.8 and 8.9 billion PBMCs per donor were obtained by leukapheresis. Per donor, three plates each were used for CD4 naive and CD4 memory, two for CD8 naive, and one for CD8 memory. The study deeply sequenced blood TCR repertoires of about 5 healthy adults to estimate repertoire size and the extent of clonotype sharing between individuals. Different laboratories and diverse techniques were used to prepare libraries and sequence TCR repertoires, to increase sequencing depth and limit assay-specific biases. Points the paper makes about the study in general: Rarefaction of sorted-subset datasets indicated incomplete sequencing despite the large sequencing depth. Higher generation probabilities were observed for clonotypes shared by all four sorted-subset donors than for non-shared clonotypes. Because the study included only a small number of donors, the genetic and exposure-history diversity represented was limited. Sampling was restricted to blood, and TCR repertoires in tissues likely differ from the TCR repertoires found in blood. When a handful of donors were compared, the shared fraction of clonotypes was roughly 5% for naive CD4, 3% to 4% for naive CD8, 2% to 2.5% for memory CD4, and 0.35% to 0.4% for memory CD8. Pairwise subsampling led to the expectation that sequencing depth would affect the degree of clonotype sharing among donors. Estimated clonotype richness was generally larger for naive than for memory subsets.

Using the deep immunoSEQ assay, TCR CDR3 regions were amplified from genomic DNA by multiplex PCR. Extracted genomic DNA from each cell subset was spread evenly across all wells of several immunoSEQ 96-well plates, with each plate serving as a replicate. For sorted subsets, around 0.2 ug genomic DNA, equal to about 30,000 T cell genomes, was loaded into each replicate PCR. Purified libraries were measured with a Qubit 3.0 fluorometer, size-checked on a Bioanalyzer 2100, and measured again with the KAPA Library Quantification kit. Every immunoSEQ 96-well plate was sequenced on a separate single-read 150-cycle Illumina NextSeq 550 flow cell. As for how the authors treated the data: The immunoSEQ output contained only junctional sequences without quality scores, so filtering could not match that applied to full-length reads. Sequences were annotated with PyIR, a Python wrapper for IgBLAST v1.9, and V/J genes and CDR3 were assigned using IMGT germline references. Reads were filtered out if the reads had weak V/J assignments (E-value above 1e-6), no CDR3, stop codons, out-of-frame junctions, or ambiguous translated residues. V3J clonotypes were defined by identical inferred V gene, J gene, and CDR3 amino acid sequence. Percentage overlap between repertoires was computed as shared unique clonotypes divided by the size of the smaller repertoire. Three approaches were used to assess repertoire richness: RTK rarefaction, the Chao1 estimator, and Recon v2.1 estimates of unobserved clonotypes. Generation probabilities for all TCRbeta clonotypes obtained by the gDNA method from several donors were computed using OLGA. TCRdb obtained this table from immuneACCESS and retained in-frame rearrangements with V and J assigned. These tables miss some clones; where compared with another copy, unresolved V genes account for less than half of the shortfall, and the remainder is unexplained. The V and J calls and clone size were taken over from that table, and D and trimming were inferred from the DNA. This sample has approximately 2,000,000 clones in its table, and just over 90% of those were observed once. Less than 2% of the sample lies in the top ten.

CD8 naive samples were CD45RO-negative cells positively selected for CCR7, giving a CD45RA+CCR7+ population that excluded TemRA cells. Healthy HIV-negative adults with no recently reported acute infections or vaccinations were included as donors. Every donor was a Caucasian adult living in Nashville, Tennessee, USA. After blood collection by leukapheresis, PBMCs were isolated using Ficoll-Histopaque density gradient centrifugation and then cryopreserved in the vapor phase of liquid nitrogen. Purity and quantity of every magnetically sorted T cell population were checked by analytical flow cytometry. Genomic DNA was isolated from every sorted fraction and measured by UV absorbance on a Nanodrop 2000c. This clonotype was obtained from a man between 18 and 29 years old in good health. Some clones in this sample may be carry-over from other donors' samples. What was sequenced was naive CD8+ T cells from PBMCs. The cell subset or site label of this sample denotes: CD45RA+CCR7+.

Here is the DNA: TGTGCCAGCAGCTTAAAGCGGGAGGGCCGCCGAGATACGCAGTATTTT. The translation is CASSLKREGRRDTQYF. The chain was built from TRBV5-4 and TRBJ2-3; 10 of the junction bases match TRBD2. Unmatched junction bases come to 8, with V trimmed by 2 bases and J by 5 bases. The CDR3 starts with the cysteine, ends with the phenylalanine, and has 16 residues. This entry keeps only the CDR3 DNA: 48 bases, framed from base 1. Sequences SGHNT (CDR1) and YYREEE (CDR2) are obtained from the germline V gene (reference sequence).